One and the same sample provided the 28 T cell receptor beta chains below, sequenced in a study of vaccination and CD4 T cells after COVID-19. Sample treatment: roughly ten-day PBMC culture with coronavirus spike peptide pools or control peptides (ViraFEST assay). For these receptors, no antigen is known. The Oncomine TCR Beta short-read assay was applied to DNA of cultured CD4+ T cells. TCRdb processed the PCR reads anew with MiXCR; each CDR3 protein has one entry. This repertoire shows roughly 14,000 distinct CDR3 sequences, approximately 33% found once; its top ten account for roughly 10%. The sample here was CD4+ T cells from blood, cultured in vitro, taken after SARS-CoV-2 vaccination. The receptors shown here come from a human donor who had recovered from COVID-19.

V usage is TRBV7-8 and J usage is TRBJ2-3; 10 positions match TRBD2. CDR3 length equals 16 residues. The J segment lost 0 bases and the V segment lost 4 bases, leaving 4 bases of the junction unmatched. Germline CDR1 reads SGHVS; CDR2 reads FQNEAQ. The CDR3 bases are TGTGCCAGCAGCTCAAGACTAGCGGGTAGCACAGATACGCAGTATTTT. It codes for CASSSRLAGSTDTQYF.

In its sample, this clonotype was seen a few times. The V call is TRBV6-2 or TRBV6-3, the J call TRBJ2-7; unclear D gene. The CDR3 has 14 amino acids. Germline V gives CDR1 MNHEY, CDR2 SVGEGT. V was shortened by 2 bases and J by 0 bases, with 8 bases between the two germline ends. CDR3 sequence: CASSYRERSYEQYF. DNA for the CDR3: TGTGCCAGCAGTTACAGAGAGCGCTCCTACGAGCAGTACTTC.

This clonotype was counted between two and nine times. The chain joins TRBV28 to TRBJ1-5, with D perhaps matching TRBD1 (6 bases). Trimming took 6 bases from V and 5 from J, leaving 11 bases between them. Germline V gene data show CDR1 as MDHEN and CDR2 as SYDVKM. CDR3 length: 13 amino acids. The CDR3, as DNA: TGTGCCAGCAGGATACAGGGTCATCAGCCCCAGCATTTT. Amino acid sequence: CASRIQGHQPQHF.

This clonotype was detected a few times. The chain couples TRBV7-2 to TRBJ1-5; D remains unclear. Germline V gene data show CDR1 as SGHTA and CDR2 as FQGNSA. The CDR3 extends over 16 amino acids. V lost 3 bases to trimming and J lost 1 base, with 13 bases between them. The CDR3 here is CASSFSAGRSNQPQHF. CDR3 nucleotide sequence: TGTGCCAGCAGCTTCTCGGCTGGACGGAGCAATCAGCCCCAGCATTTT. The whole variable domain, remainder taken from reference TRBV7-2 and TRBJ1-5, is GAGVSQSPSNKVTEKGKDVELRCDPISGHTALYWYRQSLGQGLEFLIYFQGNSAPDKSGLPSDRFSAERTGGSVSTLTIQRTQQEDSAVYLCASSFSAGRSNQPQHFGDGTRLSIL.

This chain uses TRBV2 with TRBJ2-3; D uncertain. The CDR3 has 12 residues. From germline, CDR1 is SNHLY and CDR2 FYNNEI. Trimming shortened V by 8 bases and J by 3 bases, and 9 bases separated the two germline ends. The CDR3 nucleotides read TGTGCCAGCGATTCAGCTACAGATACGCAGTATTTT. Its protein product is CASDSATDTQYF.

V is TRBV7-2 and J is TRBJ1-2; 7 bases are shared with TRBD1. Per the germline V gene, CDR1 is SGHTA and CDR2 is FQGNSA. This CDR3 has 15 amino acids. Trimming removed 5 bases from V and 7 bases from J; junction bases left unmatched: 13. For the CDR3, the DNA is TGTGCCAGCAGCCCCGGGACAGAGTTGAGGGGTGGCTACACCTTC. It yields the protein CASSPGTELRGGYTF.

This clonotype has a handful of counts. V usage is TRBV28 and J usage is TRBJ1-2; D unclear. CDR1 is MDHEN and CDR2 is SYDVKM in the germline V gene. This CDR3 is built from 15 residues. V dropped 6 bases and J dropped 8 bases, with 22 bases sitting between them. The CDR3 loop is CASSTEVSLIRGYTF. CDR3 nucleotide sequence: TGTGCCAGCAGCACCGAGGTCTCCTTGATAAGGGGCTACACCTTC.

This clonotype was detected a few times. The CDR3 coding sequence is TGTGCCAGCAGCTCAACAGGGCATGGCTACGAGCAGTACTTC. It encodes CASSSTGHGYEQYF. V gene TRBV7-2 combines with J gene TRBJ2-7; D might be TRBD1 (6 bases). Trimming removed 4 bases from V and 3 bases from J, with 13 bases in between. CDR1 is SGHTA and CDR2 is FQGNSA in the germline V gene. The length of the CDR3 is 14 residues.

In its sample, this clonotype was seen a few times. This chain uses TRBV6-5 with TRBJ1-1; weak D call: TRBD1 (6 bases). The CDR3 loop spans 17 amino acids. CDR1 and CDR2 from the germline V gene are MNHEY and SVGAGI. The V gene lost 4 bases and the J gene lost 5 bases, with 23 bases spanning the gap. The CDR3 spells CASSLKGLTGSGTEAFF. The CDR3 DNA reads as TGTGCCAGCAGTTTGAAGGGCCTGACAGGTTCTGGGACTGAAGCTTTCTTT.

This clonotype occurred a few times. The rearrangement uses TRBV20-1 and TRBJ1-6; tentatively, D is TRBD1 (5 bases). The V gene lost 5 bases and the J gene lost 7 bases, with 18 bases spanning the gap. The CDR3 extends over 15 amino acids. From germline, CDR1 is DFQATT and CDR2 SNEGSKA (reference sequence). CDR3 protein: CSASPWGRVNSPLHF. CDR3 coding DNA: TGCAGTGCTTCCCCCTGGGGCAGGGTAAATTCACCCCTCCACTTT.

This rearrangement joins TRBV27 to TRBJ1-1, with a tentative D call TRBD1 (6 bases). This CDR3 contains 15 residues. V lost 7 bases, J lost 4 bases, and 19 bases lay in between. Germline V gene lookup returns CDR1 MNHEY and CDR2 SMNVEV (reference sequence). This CDR3 reads CASIQRGGVVTEAFF. CDR3 DNA sequence: TGTGCCAGCATCCAGAGGGGGGGCGTAGTCACTGAAGCTTTCTTT.

This clonotype was picked up a small number of times. The V call is TRBV20-1, the J call TRBJ2-1; 9 positions agree with TRBD2. V trimming: 0 bases; J trimming: 7 bases; junction bases outside the gene matches: 7. The V gene's germline CDR1 is DFQATT and CDR2 SNEGSKA (reference sequence). The CDR3 totals 15 residues. CDR3 DNA: TGCAGTGCTAGAGATCCACTAGCGGGCGGGAATGAGCAGTTCTTC. Its translation is CSARDPLAGGNEQFF.

The chain recombines TRBV20-1 with TRBJ1-1; tentative D call: TRBD1 (5 bases). V lost 6 bases, J lost 5 bases, and 16 bases lay in between. This CDR3 has 13 residues. Germline assignment: CDR1 DFQATT and CDR2 SNEGSKA (reference sequence). The CDR3 nucleotides read TGCAGTGCCGCAGGGCTGGGCGGGACTGAAGCTTTCTTT. It is translated as CSAAGLGGTEAFF.

V and J are TRBV25-1 and TRBJ2-3, with D tentatively TRBD2 (5 bases). The germline CDR1 and CDR2 sequences are MGHDK and SYGVNS. This CDR3 spans 11 amino acids. Trimming removed 8 bases from V and 5 bases from J, with 8 bases in between. CDR3 region: CASGRGDTQYF. CDR3 coding DNA: TGTGCCAGCGGCCGGGGAGATACGCAGTATTTT.

The gene calls are TRBV27 and TRBJ2-1, with D tentatively TRBD2 (7 bases). Trimming stripped 2 bases from V and 7 bases from J, with 18 bases between. The CDR3 contains 16 residues. Germline lookup yields CDR1 MNHEY and CDR2 SMNVEV (reference sequence). In DNA form, the CDR3 reads TGTGCCAGCAGTTTAAACGCGGGACTAAGGGGGAATGAGCAGTTCTTC. Amino acids: CASSLNAGLRGNEQFF.

The chain carries TRBV28 and TRBJ2-7; D gene uncertain. CDR3 length: 16 amino acids. V was pared by 6 bases and J by 0 bases, with 18 bases between. The germline V gene has CDR1 MDHEN and CDR2 SYDVKM. In DNA form, the CDR3 reads TGTGCCAGCAGCCCACCCCCGGCCGATGCCTCCTACGAGCAGTACTTC. It codes for CASSPPPADASYEQYF.

Only a few counts were recorded for this clonotype. V is TRBV7-9 and J is TRBJ1-1; no firm D call. Germline V gene lookup returns CDR1 SEHNR and CDR2 FQNEAQ (reference sequence). V was pared by 5 bases and J by 4 bases, with 14 bases between. The CDR3 runs 14 residues. The DNA of the CDR3 is TGTGCCAGCAGCCCACCGAGCCGTTCCACTGAAGCTTTCTTT. This codes for CASSPPSRSTEAFF.

The chain employs TRBV4-3 and TRBJ1-5; D is unclear. The CDR3 contains 14 residues. Germline loops: CDR1 LGHNA, CDR2 YSLEER. Trimming pared 4 bases from V and 7 bases from J, leaving 14 bases between. The CDR3 nucleotides read TGCGCCAGCAGCCCTGGGTACCGTCTACAGCCCCAGCATTTT. Translated, it gives CASSPGYRLQPQHF.

This clonotype was detected only a few times. CDR3 protein: CASSRGRQGETQYF. The CDR3 DNA follows: TGCGCCAGCTCCCGGGGGCGGCAGGGGGAGACCCAGTACTTC. The chain couples TRBV10-2 to TRBJ2-5; D is possibly TRBD1 or TRBD2 (6 bases each). Trimming took 8 bases from V and 5 from J, leaving 18 bases between them. This CDR3 spans 14 amino acids. Germline V gene lookup returns CDR1 WSHSY and CDR2 SAAADI.

The chain is built from TRBV6-1 and TRBJ2-7; 14 nucleotides agree with TRBD2. The CDR3 covers 15 residues. From germline, CDR1 is MNHNS and CDR2 SASEGT. V lost 3 bases, J lost 2 bases, and 0 bases stayed unmatched. In DNA form, the CDR3 reads TGTGCCAGCAGTGAGGGACTAGCGGGAGCCTACGAGCAGTACTTC. Residues: CASSEGLAGAYEQYF.

This clonotype is labeled medium-sized (0.01 to 0.1%). The V call is TRBV20-1, the J call TRBJ1-6; 8 nucleotides match TRBD1. CDR1 and CDR2 (germline): DFQATT, SNEGSKA (reference sequence). The CDR3 sequence is 17 residues long. The ends lost 4 bases at V and 2 bases at J; junction bases unmatched: 10. CDR3 DNA sequence: TGCAGTGCTACCTTCCGGACAGGGTATCCCTATAATTCACCCCTCCACTTT. Amino acids: CSATFRTGYPYNSPLHF.

The V call is TRBV4-1, the J call TRBJ2-7, with a tentative D call TRBD2 (5 bases). Trimming shortened V by 6 bases and J by 3 bases, and 18 bases separated the two germline ends. The CDR3 loop spans 15 amino acids. The germline V gene has CDR1 MGHRA and CDR2 YSYEKL. The CDR3 DNA is TGCGCCAGCAGGGTGTCTTCAGCGGAGTACTACGAGCAGTACTTC. Translation gives CASRVSSAEYYEQYF.

This clonotype turned up a few times. This chain connects TRBV7-8 to TRBJ1-6; D is possibly TRBD1 (5 bases). Germline-derived CDR1 and CDR2 are SGHVS and FQNEAQ. The CDR3 covers 13 residues. Trimming removed 5 bases at V and 8 bases at J, with 10 bases between. The CDR3: CASSLSGYSPLHF. The CDR3 bases are TGTGCCAGCAGCCTTTCAGGGTATTCACCCCTCCACTTT.

The gene calls are TRBV20-1 and TRBJ1-5; D unclear. The CDR3 loop spans 14 amino acids. The germline V gene has CDR1 DFQATT and CDR2 SNEGSKA (reference sequence). Trimming left V 1 base short and J 2 bases short, with 9 bases between. The CDR3 sequence: CSARVSRGNQPQHF. The CDR3, as DNA: TGCAGTGCTAGAGTTTCTAGAGGCAATCAGCCCCAGCATTTT.

This clonotype was observed a few times. The chain carries TRBV10-3 and TRBJ2-5; 13 bases are shared with TRBD2. V gave up 10 bases and J gave up 1 base; unmatched junction bases: 12. Germline CDR1 is ENHRY and CDR2 is SYGVKD. This CDR3 region has 17 residues. In DNA, the CDR3 is TGTGCCACTGCCCCGAGGACTAGCGGGAGATTCCAAGAGACCCAGTACTTC. Translated: CATAPRTSGRFQETQYF.

The chain joins TRBV7-9 to TRBJ2-5, with 7 bases lining up with TRBD1. This CDR3 contains 17 residues. Germline V gene sequence: CDR1 SEHNR, CDR2 FQNEAQ (reference sequence). V shed 5 bases and J 1 base; nucleotides not matched to a gene: 13. The CDR3 sequence: CASSRIRGQGIQETQYF. The CDR3 DNA follows: TGTGCCAGCAGCCGGATTAGGGGGCAGGGGATCCAAGAGACCCAGTACTTC.

This clonotype was detected only a few times. CDR3 sequence (DNA): TGTGCCAGCAGTTTTCTAGGGAACTACGAGCAGTACTTC. Translating it yields CASSFLGNYEQYF. V usage is TRBV27 and J usage is TRBJ2-7; D uncertain. The CDR3 loop spans 13 amino acids. Looked up from germline, CDR1 is MNHEY and CDR2 is SMNVEV (reference sequence). Between the trimmed V and J ends, which lost 3 bases and 3 bases, there was a span of 9 bases.

This clonotype turned up a few times. V is TRBV20-1 and J is TRBJ2-3, with D maybe TRBD2 (6 bases). The CDR3 has 16 amino acids. V was pared by 0 bases and J by 4 bases, with 17 bases between. Germline V lookup: CDR1 DFQATT, CDR2 SNEGSKA (reference sequence). CDR3 DNA sequence: TGCAGTGCTAGAGATAAGGCGGGATCGCAGGCAGATACGCAGTATTTT. Amino acid sequence: CSARDKAGSQADTQYF.